The 21 T cell receptor beta chains below all came from one sample that was sequenced in a study of identical twins. Via MiXCR, TCRdb re-called the 5' RACE reads, giving one row per CDR3 protein. The table has 1.5 million or so distinct CDR3 sequences, 25% to 35% seen once. Specimen: cord blood. These receptors all come from a newborn girl in good health.

V usage is TRBV27 and J usage is TRBJ1-2; possibly TRBD1 for D (5 bases). V shed 1 base and J shed 10 bases, with 16 bases lying between them. The CDR3 sequence is 14 residues long. The germline gives CDR1 MNHEY, CDR2 SMNVEV (reference sequence). CDR3 sequence reads: CASSLLEGRRDYTF. CDR3 DNA: TGTGCCAGCAGTTTATTAGAGGGGCGGCGGGACTACACCTTC.

The sample holds a few counts of this clonotype. The CDR3 nucleotides are TGTGCCAGCAGCGTAGAGCGGGGAGGGTACCAAGAGACCCAGTACTTC. Its translation: CASSVERGGYQETQYF. This chain connects TRBV9 to TRBJ2-5; the match to TRBD2 covers 7 bases. With V trimmed by 0 bases and J by 0 bases, 5 bases remained unmatched. The CDR3 contains 16 residues. Germline loops: CDR1 SGDLS, CDR2 YYNGEE.

The rearrangement uses TRBV28 and TRBJ1-6; TRBD1 might be the D (5 bases). V dropped 5 bases and J dropped 5 bases, with 10 bases sitting between them. The CDR3 extends over 14 amino acids. The V gene's germline CDR1 is MDHEN and CDR2 SYDVKM. CDR3 loop: CASSSARDNSPLHF. Written as DNA, the CDR3 is TGTGCCAGCAGTAGTGCCAGGGATAATTCACCCCTCCACTTT.

V and J are TRBV20-1 and TRBJ2-7; unclear D gene. The CDR3 has 13 amino acids. Trimming stripped 2 bases from V and 2 bases from J, with 10 bases between. Looked up from germline, CDR1 is DFQATT and CDR2 is SNEGSKA (reference sequence). Written as DNA, the CDR3 is TGCAGTGCTAGAAATTGGGCTCCCTACGAGCAGTACTTC. Translating it yields CSARNWAPYEQYF.

The gene calls are TRBV7-2 and TRBJ1-5; D uncertain. Per germline, CDR1 SGHTA and CDR2 FQGNSA. This CDR3 region has 14 residues. V lost 5 bases and J 4 bases, leaving 12 bases between the germline ends. CDR3 in amino acids: CASSRATGNQPQHF. The CDR3, as DNA: TGTGCCAGCAGCCGCGCGACGGGAAATCAGCCCCAGCATTTT.

This clonotype has just a few counts. The V gene is TRBV21-1, the J gene TRBJ1-5; TRBD1, the table's D call, lacks a check against the DNA. TRBV21-1 is termed a pseudogene. This CDR3 region has 16 residues. The CDR3 region has the DNA TGTGCCAGCAGCACTAAGGGGTATGGTAGCAATCAGCCCCAGCATTTT. Residues: CASSTKGYGSNQPQHF.

The chain has TRBV6-1 and TRBJ1-6, with D possibly matching TRBD1 (5 bases). Trimming took off 7 bases at V and 7 bases at J, with 11 bases between the two ends. Germline V gives CDR1 MNHNS, CDR2 SASEGT. The CDR3 has 13 residues. The CDR3 region has the DNA TGTGCCAGCAAGGACATCTGGAATTCACCCCTCCACTTT. Protein: CASKDIWNSPLHF.

This clonotype was seen only a few times. This rearrangement joins TRBV27 to TRBJ1-5; D may be TRBD1 (6 bases). CDR3 length: 15 residues. Germline values: CDR1 MNHEY, CDR2 SMNVEV (reference sequence). Trimming took 5 bases from V and 0 from J, leaving 11 bases between them. The CDR3 DNA follows: TGTGCCAGCAGTGTCTTGGGACATAGCAATCAGCCCCAGCATTTT. It translates to CASSVLGHSNQPQHF.

A few counts support this clonotype. The V call is TRBV7-2, the J call TRBJ2-3; D not certain. V lost 1 base and J lost 2, with 19 bases in between. The germline V gene encodes CDR1 SGHTA and CDR2 FQGNSA. This CDR3 contains 18 residues. The CDR3 loop is CASSLGAPLRSYTDTQYF. The CDR3 DNA reads as TGTGCCAGCAGCTTAGGGGCCCCTTTGCGATCGTACACAGATACGCAGTATTTT. Looking up the rest from reference TRBV7-2 and TRBJ2-3 gives the full variable domain: GAGVSQSPSNKVTEKGKDVELRCDPISGHTALYWYRQSLGQGLEFLIYFQGNSAPDKSGLPSDRFSAERTGGSVSTLTIQRTQQEDSAVYLCASSLGAPLRSYTDTQYFGPGTRLTVL.

Concerning this clonotype itself: Being one base from a much bigger clone, this may be a read error. The chain has TRBV20-1 and TRBJ2-7, with D unresolved. TRBJ2-4 matches the DNA end more closely, so the J call is doubtful. CDR1 and CDR2 from the germline V gene are DFQATT and SNEGSKA (reference sequence). The CDR3 covers 13 residues. The CDR3 region is CSAGVPSKNIQYF. DNA for the CDR3: TGCAGTGCTGGAGTCCCTTCTAAAAACATTCAGTACTTC.

This clonotype appeared many times. The CDR3 is CASGGVAGASTDTQYF. In nucleotides, the CDR3 is TGTGCCAGCGGGGGAGTAGCGGGAGCCAGCACAGATACGCAGTATTTT. The chain combines TRBV6-5 with TRBJ2-3, with TRBD2 matching over 9 bases. The CDR3 extends over 16 amino acids. Trimming removed 8 bases from V and 0 bases from J; junction bases left unmatched: 9. The germline V gene has CDR1 MNHEY and CDR2 SVGAGI.

This clonotype has more than one count but fewer than ten. The V call is TRBV7-6, the J call TRBJ2-6; weak D call: TRBD1 (5 bases). In germline, CDR1 is SGHVS, CDR2 FNYEAQ. Trimming left V 1 base short and J 0 bases short, with 10 bases between. The CDR3 is 17 amino acids. The CDR3 spells CASSLVGVVSGANVLTF. The CDR3 bases are TGTGCCAGCAGCTTAGTAGGGGTGGTCTCTGGGGCCAACGTCCTGACTTTC.

This clonotype was recorded at least ten times. The rearrangement links TRBV9 to TRBJ2-1, with D perhaps TRBD2 (5 bases). V gave up 2 bases and J gave up 0 bases, with 9 bases separating them. The CDR3 consists of 15 residues. Germline loops: CDR1 SGDLS, CDR2 YYNGEE. CDR3 nucleotides: TGTGCCAGCAGCGTTACGGGGAGCTCCTACAATGAGCAGTTCTTC. Translating it yields CASSVTGSSYNEQFF. The full variable domain, in which reference TRBV9 and TRBJ2-1 provide the parts outside the CDR3, is DSGVTQTPKHLITATGQRVTLRCSPRSGDLSVYWYQQSLDQGLQFLIQYYNGEERAKGNILERFSAQQFPDLHSELNLSSLELGDSALYFCASSVTGSSYNEQFFGPGTRLTVL.

This clonotype was seen a few times. The V gene is TRBV10-3, the J gene TRBJ2-7, with 10 bases lining up with TRBD2. With the DNA end fitting TRBJ2-5 better, the J assignment may be wrong. There are 13 residues in the CDR3. Looked up from germline, CDR1 is ENHRY and CDR2 is SYGVKD. In nucleotides, the CDR3 is TGTGCCATCTGCGGGACTAGCGTGGGGACCCAGTACTTC. Translated, it gives CAICGTSVGTQYF.

The rearrangement links TRBV7-2 to TRBJ1-5, with TRBD1 as a possible D gene (6 bases). Germline CDR1 SGHTA, CDR2 FQGNSA. This CDR3 has 15 amino acids. The germline V and J ends were trimmed by 0 bases and 5 bases, with 11 bases remaining between them. The CDR3 protein is CASSLALSGDQPQHF. CDR3 nucleotides: TGTGCCAGCAGCTTAGCGCTATCAGGGGATCAGCCCCAGCATTTT. Together with reference TRBV7-2 and TRBJ1-5, the CDR3 gives the full variable domain: GAGVSQSPSNKVTEKGKDVELRCDPISGHTALYWYRQSLGQGLEFLIYFQGNSAPDKSGLPSDRFSAERTGGSVSTLTIQRTQQEDSAVYLCASSLALSGDQPQHFGDGTRLSIL.

The chain is built from TRBV13 and TRBJ2-4; 11 nucleotides match TRBD2. TRBJ2-7 matches the DNA end more closely, so the J call is doubtful. The CDR3 is made up of 15 amino acids. Germline V gives CDR1 PRHDT, CDR2 FYEKMQ (reference sequence). CDR3 region: CASSFLAGGAYEQYF. In DNA, the CDR3 is TGTGCCAGCAGCTTCTTAGCGGGAGGGGCTTACGAGCAGTACTTC.

Concerning this clonotype itself: At one of its ends the junction is not consistent with the germline gene, which may arise from a read error. The chain employs TRBV20-1 and TRBJ1-6; TRBD1 is a possible D gene (6 bases). CDR3 length equals 14 residues. Germline loops: CDR1 DFQATT, CDR2 SNEGSKA (reference sequence). This chain's CDR3 is CGARRTGFDSPLHF. The CDR3 bases are TGCGGTGCTAGGAGAACAGGGTTCGATTCACCCCTCCACTTT.

The chain combines TRBV12-3 or TRBV12-4 with TRBJ2-3, with D unresolved. The CDR3 is made up of 15 amino acids. Trimming took 3 bases from V and 1 from J, leaving 11 bases between them. The CDR3, as DNA: TGTGCCAGCAGTTTGGGGATTGGGGGCACAGATACGCAGTATTTT. The encoded protein is CASSLGIGGTDTQYF.

The V call is TRBV5-1, the J call TRBJ2-1; 15 nucleotides match TRBD2. Germline assignment: CDR1 SGHRS and CDR2 YFSETQ. The length of the CDR3 is 16 residues. The ends lost 2 bases at V and 6 bases at J; junction bases unmatched: 3. CDR3 loop: CASSLWGLAGGNEQFF. CDR3 nucleotide sequence: TGCGCCAGCAGCTTATGGGGACTAGCGGGGGGCAATGAGCAGTTCTTC.

This clonotype was counted many times. The chain couples TRBV11-2 to TRBJ2-1; unclear D gene. CDR1 and CDR2 (germline): SGHAT, FQNNGV. The CDR3 runs to 12 residues. The V gene lost 5 bases and the J gene lost 7 bases, with 9 bases spanning the gap. The CDR3 bases are TGTGCCAGCAGCCTTAACTTGAATGAGCAGTTCTTC. Translation: CASSLNLNEQFF.

This clonotype was seen only a few times. This chain uses TRBV6-1 with TRBJ1-6; weak D call: TRBD1 (5 bases). CDR1 MNHNS and CDR2 SASEGT come from the germline V gene. The CDR3 is made up of 16 amino acids. V lost 1 base, J lost 1 base, and 8 bases lay in between. CDR3 coding DNA: TGTGCCAGCAGTGAAGTAACAGGTTCCTATAATTCACCCCTCCACTTT. It yields the protein CASSEVTGSYNSPLHF.